This record covers a single TCR beta chain. Its matching antigen is unknown. This record belongs to a study of cytomegalovirus exposure and HLA in healthy donors. Study-level results: The HLA-A and HLA-B alleles of most subjects were reportedly predicted accurately from TCR beta sequences.

CDR1 and CDR2 (germline): LNHDA, SQIVND (reference sequence). CDR3 length equals 19 residues. J gave up 0 bases and V 3 bases, and 12 bases lay outside the gene matches. Both 60 Vbeta primers and 13 Jbeta primers went into the PCR. The repertoire was sequenced with immunoSEQ multiplex PCR; TCRdb's copy has only in-frame clones and lacks some. The sample includes over 120,000 clones, over 75% seen only once; the top ten take roughly 2.9%. The chain links TRBV19 to TRBJ2-1; TRBD2 matches at 9 bases. The receptor's source is a woman between 25 and 40 years old in good health and CMV-seronegative. Sequenced: PBMCs. The CDR3 is CASSIRGSAGGPSYNEQFF. The CDR3 DNA is TGTGCCAGTAGTATTCGGGGCTCAGCGGGGGGACCCTCCTACAATGAGCAGTTCTTC.